The clone carrying this TCR beta chain was observed a handful of times. Its target is not known. This entry belongs to a study of T-cell memory formation after mild COVID-19. TCRdb ran MiXCR on the 5' RACE reads and lists one entry per CDR3 protein. In the table there are 250,000 to 300,000 distinct CDR3 sequences, less than 20% of which are singletons. Study observations and caveats: Mostly located in CM and EM were contracting CD4+ clones, with contracting CD8+ clones located in EMRA. Confirmation of SARS-CoV-2 specificity was lacking for second-wave clones peaking day 37. Balance between CD4 and CD8 was seen in clones contracting day 15 to 85, and a CD4+ lean was seen in later expanders. The study detected some responding clones in pre-infection memory, suggesting cross-reactive memory joined.

Trimming removed 6 bases from V and 2 bases from J, with 10 bases in between. Germline V gene sequence: CDR1 DFQATT, CDR2 SNEGSKA (reference sequence). The CDR3 totals 12 residues. The J gene is TRBJ1-1, the V gene TRBV20-1, with D unresolved. This receptor was identified in a man younger than 35 who had mild COVID-19 (a few samples of this study predate the infection). Cell type and time point are not known. Sequences were obtained from PBMCs or a T cell subset sorted from them (not recorded which). CDR3 bases: TGCAGTGCCGAGGGTGATAACACTGAAGCTTTCTTT. Amino acid sequence: CSAEGDNTEAFF.